The rows below give T cell receptor beta chains drawn from one sample of a study of blood T cell repertoires in COVID-19. Libraries were prepared by immunoSEQ multiplex PCR; TCRdb keeps only in-frame clonotypes and omits some of them. The sample yields tens of thousands of clones, roughly 80% seen once. Sample: peripheral blood. The receptor set was obtained from a man aged 80 or over with active or convalescent COVID-19. CDR3s include the opening cysteine and the closing phenylalanine or tryptophan. The order of the fields is V gene, J gene, clone size, D gene, CDR3 protein, CDR3 DNA. The D gene is left open where the match is weak. Size is stated for part of the rows, as once, few or many counts, or as a class when the clone is expanded.

>TRBV6-6|TRBJ2-1|-|TRBD1
CASSYSARGPYNEQFF
TGTGCCAGCAGTTACTCGGCCAGGGGGCCATACAATGAGCAGTTCTTC
>TRBV6-2/TRBV6-3|TRBJ2-1|-|TRBD1
CASSYDRGLNLNEQFF
TGTGCCAGCAGTTATGACAGGGGTTTAAACCTAAATGAGCAGTTCTTC
>TRBV16|TRBJ1-5|-|TRBD1
CASSRTGAGNQPQHF
TGTGCCAGCAGTCGGACAGGGGCAGGGAATCAGCCCCAGCATTTT
>TRBV11-2|TRBJ2-3|-|TRBD2
CASRSAGISTDTQYF
TGTGCCAGCAGATCAGCGGGGATAAGCACAGATACGCAGTATTTT
>TRBV7-3|TRBJ2-7|-|-
CASSLRAGGEQYF
TGTGCCAGCAGCTTAAGGGCTGGAGGCGAGCAGTACTTC
>TRBV28|TRBJ2-1|-|-
CASSVAQDSYNEQFF
TGTGCCAGCAGTGTAGCACAGGACAGCTACAATGAGCAGTTCTTC
>TRBV19|TRBJ2-7|-|TRBD1
CASSIRDRSYEQYF
TGTGCCAGTAGTATCCGGGACAGATCCTACGAGCAGTACTTC
>TRBV7-9|TRBJ2-1|-|-
CASSFGQGGKFF
TGTGCCAGCAGCTTCGGACAGGGAGGGAAGTTCTTC
>TRBV5-1|TRBJ2-6|-|-
CASSSLRTDVLTF
TGCGCCAGCAGCTCCCTGCGGACAGACGTCCTGACTTTC
>TRBV11-3|TRBJ2-1|-|-
CASSPRGQPYNEQFF
TGTGCCAGCAGCCCAAGAGGACAGCCCTACAATGAGCAGTTCTTC
>TRBV5-1|TRBJ2-2|once|TRBD2
CASSDLSGGSAGELFF
TGCGCCAGCAGCGATCTTAGCGGGGGGTCAGCCGGGGAGCTGTTTTTT
>TRBV7-2|TRBJ2-1|-|TRBD2
CASSLGLAGEQFF
TGTGCCAGCAGCCTGGGACTAGCGGGGGAGCAGTTCTTC
>TRBV6-1|TRBJ2-1|-|-
CASSETAYNEQFF
TGTGCCAGCAGTGAAACAGCCTACAATGAGCAGTTCTTC
>TRBV7-2|TRBJ2-7|-|TRBD2
CASSWTSGGSTPYEQYF
TGTGCCAGCAGCTGGACTAGCGGGGGGTCCACCCCCTACGAGCAGTACTTC
>TRBV18|TRBJ1-6|few|-
CASSPLGAKDSPLHF
TGTGCCAGCTCACCACTGGGGGCCAAGGATTCACCCCTCCACTTT
>TRBV6-5|TRBJ1-2|-|-
CASSYSEIYGYTF
TGTGCCAGCAGTTACTCCGAGATCTATGGCTACACCTTC
>TRBV7-7|TRBJ2-2|-|-
CASSLVSGTGELFF
TGTGCTAGCAGCTTAGTGAGTGGCACCGGGGAGCTGTTTTTT
>TRBV5-1|TRBJ2-3|-|TRBD1
CASSPRTGDNTQYF
TGCGCCAGCAGCCCCCGGACAGGGGACAATACGCAGTATTTT
>TRBV7-2|TRBJ2-1|-|-
CASSLIWGGPPYNEQFF
TGTGCCAGCAGCTTAATCTGGGGGGGGCCCCCCTACAATGAGCAGTTCTTC
>TRBV9|TRBJ1-1|-|-
CASSPVDSLNTEAFF
TGTGCCAGCAGCCCAGTCGACAGTCTGAACACTGAAGCTTTCTTT
>TRBV20-1|TRBJ1-2|-|TRBD1
CSASQTGAPFYGYTF
TGCAGTGCTAGTCAGACAGGGGCACCCTTCTATGGCTACACCTTC
>TRBV7-9|TRBJ1-3|once|TRBD1
CASSVRGSGNTIYF
TGTGCCAGCAGCGTCAGGGGGTCCGGTAACACCATATATTTT
>TRBV5-1|TRBJ1-2|-|-
CASSPDTNYGYTF
TGCGCCAGCAGCCCTGACACTAACTATGGCTACACCTTC
>TRBV19|TRBJ2-2|-|-
CAAARLGQKDGELFF
TGTGCCGCCGCTCGACTGGGACAAAAAGACGGGGAGCTGTTTTTT
>TRBV29-1|TRBJ2-5|-|TRBD2
CGGRGGGKTQYF
TGCGGAGGGCGGGGGGGCGGAAAGACCCAGTACTTC
>TRBV20-1|TRBJ1-1|-|-
CSASQGTNTEAFF
TGCAGTGCTAGTCAGGGGACGAACACTGAAGCTTTCTTT